The clone carrying this T cell receptor beta chain was seen just once. The data derive from a study of control samples from healthy donors and cancer patients. The CDR3 sequence is 18 residues long. After removal of 5 bases from V and 0 bases from J, the junction contained 11 bases not matched to a gene. Germline V CDR1 and CDR2: KGHSH, LQKENI. The assay was immunoSEQ multiplex PCR, and TCRdb's table has in-frame clones only and misses some. The data contain around 86,000 clones, approximately 90% of them singletons. The TCR comes from a woman aged 60-70 years with head and neck cancer. The source material was PBMCs. The chain uses TRBV18 and TRBJ1-5, with TRBD1 matching over 9 bases. This CDR3 is CASSKTGGNNLSNQPQHF. The CDR3 nucleotides are TGTGCCAGCTCAAAGACAGGGGGAAATAATCTTAGCAATCAGCCCCAGCATTTT. Variable domain in full (rest from reference TRBV18 and TRBJ1-5): NAGVMQNPRHLVRRRGQEARLRCSPMKGHSHVYWYRQLPEEGLKFMVYLQKENIIDESGMPKERFSAEFPKEGPSILRIQQVVRGDSAAYFCASSKTGGNNLSNQPQHFGDGTRLSIL.